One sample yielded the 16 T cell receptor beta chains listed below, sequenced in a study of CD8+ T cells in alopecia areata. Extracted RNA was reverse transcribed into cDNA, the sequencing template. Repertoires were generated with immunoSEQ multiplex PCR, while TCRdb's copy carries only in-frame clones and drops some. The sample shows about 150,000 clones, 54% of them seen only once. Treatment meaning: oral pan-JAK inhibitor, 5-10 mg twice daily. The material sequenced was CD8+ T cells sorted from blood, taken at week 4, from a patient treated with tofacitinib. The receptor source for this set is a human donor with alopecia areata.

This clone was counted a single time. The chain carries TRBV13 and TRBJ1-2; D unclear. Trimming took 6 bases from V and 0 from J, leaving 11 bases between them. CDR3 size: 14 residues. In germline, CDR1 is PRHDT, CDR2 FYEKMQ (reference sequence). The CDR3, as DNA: TGTGCCAGCAGGCAAACCACAACTAACTATGGCTACACCTTC. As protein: CASRQTTTNYGYTF. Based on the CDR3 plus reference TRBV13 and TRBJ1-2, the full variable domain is AAGVIQSPRHLIKEKRETATLKCYPIPRHDTVYWYQQGPGQDPQFLISFYEKMQSDKGSIPDRFSAQQFSDYHSELNMSSLELGDSALYFCASRQTTTNYGYTFGSGTRLTVV.

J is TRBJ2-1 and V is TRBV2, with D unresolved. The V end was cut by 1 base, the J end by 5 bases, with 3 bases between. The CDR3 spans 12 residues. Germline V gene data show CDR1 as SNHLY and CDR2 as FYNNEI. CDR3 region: CASSEGDNEQFF. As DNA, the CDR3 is TGTGCCAGCAGTGAAGGGGACAATGAGCAGTTCTTC. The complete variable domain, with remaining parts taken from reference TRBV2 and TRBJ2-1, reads EPEVTQTPSHQVTQMGQEVILRCVPISNHLYFYWYRQILGQKVEFLVSFYNNEISEKSEIFDDQFSVERPDGSNFTLKIRSTKLEDSAMYFCASSEGDNEQFFGPGTRLTVL.

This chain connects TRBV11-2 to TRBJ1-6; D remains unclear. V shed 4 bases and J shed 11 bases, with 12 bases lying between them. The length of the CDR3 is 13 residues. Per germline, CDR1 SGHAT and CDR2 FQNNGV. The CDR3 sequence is CASSSQTWAPLHF. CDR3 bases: TGTGCCAGCAGCTCACAGACCTGGGCACCCCTCCACTTT. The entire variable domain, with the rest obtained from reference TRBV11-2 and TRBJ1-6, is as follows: EAGVAQSPRYKIIEKRQSVAFWCNPISGHATLYWYQQILGQGPKLLIQFQNNGVVDDSQLPKDRFSAERLKGVDSTLKIQPAKLEDSAVYLCASSSQTWAPLHFGNGTRLTVT.

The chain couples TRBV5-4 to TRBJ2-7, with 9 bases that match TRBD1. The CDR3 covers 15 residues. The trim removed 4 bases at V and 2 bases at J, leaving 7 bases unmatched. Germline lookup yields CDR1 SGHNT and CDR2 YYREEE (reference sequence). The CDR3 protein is CASSPGQGGTYEQYF. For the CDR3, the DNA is TGTGCCAGCAGCCCGGGACAGGGAGGCACCTACGAGCAGTACTTC.

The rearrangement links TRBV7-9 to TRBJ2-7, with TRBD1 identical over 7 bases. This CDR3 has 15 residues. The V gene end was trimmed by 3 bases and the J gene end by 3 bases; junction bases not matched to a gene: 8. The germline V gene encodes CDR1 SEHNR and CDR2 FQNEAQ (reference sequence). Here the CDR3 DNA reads TGTGCCAGCAGCTTCTCGGGACAGCACCTCTACGAGCAGTACTTC. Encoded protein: CASSFSGQHLYEQYF.

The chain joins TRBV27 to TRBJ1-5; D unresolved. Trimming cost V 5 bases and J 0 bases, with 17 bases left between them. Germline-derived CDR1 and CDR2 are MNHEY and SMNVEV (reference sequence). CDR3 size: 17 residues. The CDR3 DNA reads TGTGCCAGCAGTCCGATCCCCCCCACAAGTAGCAATCAGCCCCAGCATTTT. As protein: CASSPIPPTSSNQPQHF.

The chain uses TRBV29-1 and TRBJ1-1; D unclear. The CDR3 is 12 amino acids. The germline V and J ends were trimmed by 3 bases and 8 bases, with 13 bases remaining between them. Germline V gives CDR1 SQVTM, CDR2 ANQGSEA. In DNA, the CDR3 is TGCAGCGTTGATACTCGGCGAGGCGAAGCTTTCTTT. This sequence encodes CSVDTRRGEAFF. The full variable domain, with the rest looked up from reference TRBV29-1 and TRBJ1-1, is SAVISQKPSRDICQRGTSLTIQCQVDSQVTMMFWYRQQPGQSLTLIATANQGSEATYESGFVIDKFPISRPNLTFSTLTVSNMSPEDSSIYLCSVDTRRGEAFFGQGTRLTVV.

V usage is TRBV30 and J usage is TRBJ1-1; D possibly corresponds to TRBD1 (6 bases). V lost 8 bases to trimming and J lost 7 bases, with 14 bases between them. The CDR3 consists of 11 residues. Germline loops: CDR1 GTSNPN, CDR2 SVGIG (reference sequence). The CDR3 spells CAHEGGNEAFF. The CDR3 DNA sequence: TGTGCCCATGAGGGGGGCAATGAAGCTTTCTTT.

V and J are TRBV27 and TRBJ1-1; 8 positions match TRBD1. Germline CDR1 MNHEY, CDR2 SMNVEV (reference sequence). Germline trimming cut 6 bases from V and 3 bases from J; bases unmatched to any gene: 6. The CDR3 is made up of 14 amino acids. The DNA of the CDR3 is TGTGCCAGCAGGGCTCAGGGGGCAGACACTGAAGCTTTCTTT. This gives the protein CASRAQGADTEAFF.

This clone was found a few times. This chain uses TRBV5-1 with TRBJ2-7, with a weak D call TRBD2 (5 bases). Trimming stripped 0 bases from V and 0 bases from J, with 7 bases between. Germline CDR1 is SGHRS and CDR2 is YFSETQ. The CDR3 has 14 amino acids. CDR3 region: CASSLGGFSYEQYF. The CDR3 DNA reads TGCGCCAGCAGCTTGGGAGGGTTCTCCTACGAGCAGTACTTC.

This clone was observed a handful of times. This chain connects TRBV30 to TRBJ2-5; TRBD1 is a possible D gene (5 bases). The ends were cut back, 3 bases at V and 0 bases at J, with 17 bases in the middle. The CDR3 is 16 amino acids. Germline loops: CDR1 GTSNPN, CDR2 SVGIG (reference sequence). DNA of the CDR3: TGTGCCTGGAGCGGCCCGACAGAAACTAACCAAGAGACCCAGTACTTC. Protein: CAWSGPTETNQETQYF.

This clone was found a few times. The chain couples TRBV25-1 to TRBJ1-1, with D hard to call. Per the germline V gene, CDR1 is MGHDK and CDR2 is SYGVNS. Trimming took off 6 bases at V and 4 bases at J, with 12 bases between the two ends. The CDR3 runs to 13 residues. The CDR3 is CASRLSLGTEAFF. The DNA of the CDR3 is TGTGCCAGCAGACTTAGTTTGGGCACTGAAGCTTTCTTT.

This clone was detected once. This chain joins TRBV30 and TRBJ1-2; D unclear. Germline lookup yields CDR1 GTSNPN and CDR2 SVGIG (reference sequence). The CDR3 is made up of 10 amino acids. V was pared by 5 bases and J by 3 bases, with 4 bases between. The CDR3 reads CAWGDYGYTF. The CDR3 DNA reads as TGTGCCTGGGGTGACTATGGCTACACCTTC.

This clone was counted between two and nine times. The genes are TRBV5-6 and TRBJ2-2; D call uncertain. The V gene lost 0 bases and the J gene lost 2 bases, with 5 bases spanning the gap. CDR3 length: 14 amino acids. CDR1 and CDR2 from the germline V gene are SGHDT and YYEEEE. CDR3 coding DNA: TGTGCCAGCAGCTTGGGCGGAAACACCGGGGAGCTGTTTTTT. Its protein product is CASSLGGNTGELFF.

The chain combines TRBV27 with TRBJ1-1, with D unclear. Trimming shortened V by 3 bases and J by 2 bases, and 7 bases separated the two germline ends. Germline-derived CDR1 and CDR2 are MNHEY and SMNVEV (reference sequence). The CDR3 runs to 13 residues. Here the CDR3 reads CASSLTGNTEAFF. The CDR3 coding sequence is TGTGCCAGCAGTTTGACGGGAAACACTGAAGCTTTCTTT.

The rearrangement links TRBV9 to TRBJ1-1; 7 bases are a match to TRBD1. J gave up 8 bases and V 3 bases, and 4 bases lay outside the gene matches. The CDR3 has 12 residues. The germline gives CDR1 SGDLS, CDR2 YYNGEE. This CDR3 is CASSEPDREAFF. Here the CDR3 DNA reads TGTGCCAGCAGCGAGCCGGACAGGGAAGCTTTCTTT. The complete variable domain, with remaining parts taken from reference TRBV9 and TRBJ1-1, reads DSGVTQTPKHLITATGQRVTLRCSPRSGDLSVYWYQQSLDQGLQFLIQYYNGEERAKGNILERFSAQQFPDLHSELNLSSLELGDSALYFCASSEPDREAFFGQGTRLTVV.